Shown below are 2 T cell receptor beta chains from a single sample sequenced in a study of blood T cell repertoires in COVID-19. Data came from immunoSEQ multiplex PCR; TCRdb stores just in-frame clones and leaves some out. Found here are roughly 160,000 clones, 65% to 85% of them singletons; the top ten hold 2.5% to 3%. Sequenced material: peripheral blood. The source is a woman aged 55-70 years with acute or convalescent COVID-19.

The chain is built from TRBV7-2 and TRBJ1-6, with TRBD1 identical over 8 bases. The CDR3 has 15 residues. Unmatched junction bases numbered 3, after V lost 0 bases and J lost 8 bases. Germline CDR1 is SGHTA and CDR2 is FQGNSA. The CDR3 coding sequence is TGTGCCAGCAGCTTAGCGACAGGGGTGGATTCACCCCTCCACTTT. This encodes CASSLATGVDSPLHF.

This chain links TRBV12-3 or TRBV12-4 with TRBJ1-1, with 7 bases matching TRBD1. Trimming cost V 2 bases and J 6 bases; bases outside gene matches: 0. The CDR3 totals 12 residues. The CDR3: CASSLQGAEAFF. The CDR3 nucleotides are TGTGCCAGCAGTTTACAGGGGGCTGAAGCTTTCTTT.